These 9 T cell receptor beta chains were sequenced from one sample in a study of shared clonotypes between healthy human individuals. Here immunoSEQ multiplex PCR was the method, and the copy in TCRdb shows in-frame clones only, minus some. Of around 700,000 clones in the sample, roughly 94% were seen once. Naivety among CD8 cells was defined by CD45RO negativity and positive CCR7 selection, thereby excluding terminally differentiated effector memory CD45RA+ cells. The sample taken for sequencing was naive CD8+ T cells sorted from blood. These TCRs come from a young man in good health.

This clone was picked up one time. V gene TRBV12-5 combines with J gene TRBJ1-5, with D tentatively TRBD1 (5 bases). V was clipped by 2 bases and J by 3 bases, with 14 bases between them. CDR1 and CDR2 (germline): LGHNT, FRNRAP. The CDR3 has 16 amino acids. The CDR3 DNA reads TGTGCTAGTGGTTTGTTCGGGGGTATAGTCAATCAGCCCCAGCATTTT. This translates into CASGLFGGIVNQPQHF. The full variable domain, its missing parts supplied by reference TRBV12-5 and TRBJ1-5, is DARVTQTPRHKVTEMGQEVTMRCQPILGHNTVFWYRQTMMQGLELLAYFRNRAPLDDSGMPKDRFSAEMPDATLATLKIQPSEPRDSAVYFCASGLFGGIVNQPQHFGDGTRLSIL.

This chain uses TRBV6-5 with TRBJ1-2; TRBD1 matches at 9 bases. In germline, CDR1 is MNHEY, CDR2 SVGAGI. This CDR3 is 16 amino acids long. After removal of 2 bases from V and 4 bases from J, the junction contained 8 bases not matched to a gene. The CDR3 loop reads CASSYPTGGFIYGYTF. As DNA, the CDR3 is TGTGCCAGCAGTTACCCGACAGGGGGGTTTATCTATGGCTACACCTTC.

This chain joins TRBV7-9 and TRBJ2-7; D uncertain. Germline V gene sequence: CDR1 SEHNR, CDR2 FQNEAQ (reference sequence). V lost 1 base to trimming and J lost 6 bases, with 7 bases between them. The CDR3 has 12 residues. The CDR3 DNA reads TGTGCCAGCAGCTTAGAACCCCGCGAGCAGTACTTC. Amino acids: CASSLEPREQYF.

Concerning this clone itself: The same CDR3 also results from other DNA sequences found in this sample. Here the CDR3 reads CASSQGQGVGEAFF. The CDR3 DNA sequence: TGCGCCAGCAGCCAAGGACAGGGTGTAGGTGAAGCTTTCTTT. V and J are TRBV4-1 and TRBJ1-1; 7 nucleotides agree with TRBD1. V shed 1 base, J shed 7 bases, and the junction held 6 bases outside the gene matches. The CDR3 runs 14 residues. Germline V gene sequence: CDR1 MGHRA, CDR2 YSYEKL.

V is TRBV14 and J is TRBJ2-7, with D perhaps TRBD1 (5 bases). The CDR3 is 15 amino acids. V lost 4 bases and J lost 7, with 20 bases in between. Germline-derived CDR1 and CDR2 are SGHDN and FVKESK. The CDR3 coding sequence is TGTGCCAGCAGCCGATTTACCGGTGTGAAGGGGGAGCAGTACTTC. Encoded protein: CASSRFTGVKGEQYF.

CDR3 DNA: TGTGCCAGTAGTTTAGCGGCGCCTCTTCGGGAGCAGTACTTC. It codes for CASSLAAPLREQYF. V is TRBV19 and J is TRBJ2-7, with D perhaps matching TRBD2 (6 bases). In germline, CDR1 is LNHDA, CDR2 SQIVND (reference sequence). This CDR3 is built from 14 residues. V gave up 5 bases and J gave up 7 bases, with 18 bases separating them.

The chain couples TRBV7-2 to TRBJ2-7; no definite D call. This CDR3 is built from 15 residues. Germline CDR1 and CDR2: SGHTA and FQGNSA. Trimming shortened V by 4 bases and J by 1 base, and 14 bases separated the two germline ends. The CDR3 nucleotides are TGTGCCAGCAGCTCGGGCCCCTCCGGATCCTACGAGCAGTACTTC. As protein: CASSSGPSGSYEQYF.

J is TRBJ2-2 and V is TRBV29-1; weak D call: TRBD2 (6 bases). The CDR3 consists of 14 residues. V dropped 1 base and J dropped 2 bases, with 8 bases sitting between them. Germline CDR1 and CDR2: SQVTM and ANQGSEA. The CDR3 DNA reads as TGCAGCGTTGAAGCCGGGGGTAACACCGGGGAGCTGTTTTTT. It codes for CSVEAGGNTGELFF.

This chain links TRBV7-9 with TRBJ2-7; 10 bases map to TRBD1. CDR1 and CDR2 (germline): SEHNR, FQNEAQ (reference sequence). This CDR3 region has 14 residues. The junction had 6 bases not matched to a gene; V was cut back by 5 bases and J by 5 bases. CDR3 in amino acids: CASSPGTGAHEQYF. The DNA for the CDR3 is TGTGCCAGCAGCCCCGGGACAGGGGCACACGAGCAGTACTTC.